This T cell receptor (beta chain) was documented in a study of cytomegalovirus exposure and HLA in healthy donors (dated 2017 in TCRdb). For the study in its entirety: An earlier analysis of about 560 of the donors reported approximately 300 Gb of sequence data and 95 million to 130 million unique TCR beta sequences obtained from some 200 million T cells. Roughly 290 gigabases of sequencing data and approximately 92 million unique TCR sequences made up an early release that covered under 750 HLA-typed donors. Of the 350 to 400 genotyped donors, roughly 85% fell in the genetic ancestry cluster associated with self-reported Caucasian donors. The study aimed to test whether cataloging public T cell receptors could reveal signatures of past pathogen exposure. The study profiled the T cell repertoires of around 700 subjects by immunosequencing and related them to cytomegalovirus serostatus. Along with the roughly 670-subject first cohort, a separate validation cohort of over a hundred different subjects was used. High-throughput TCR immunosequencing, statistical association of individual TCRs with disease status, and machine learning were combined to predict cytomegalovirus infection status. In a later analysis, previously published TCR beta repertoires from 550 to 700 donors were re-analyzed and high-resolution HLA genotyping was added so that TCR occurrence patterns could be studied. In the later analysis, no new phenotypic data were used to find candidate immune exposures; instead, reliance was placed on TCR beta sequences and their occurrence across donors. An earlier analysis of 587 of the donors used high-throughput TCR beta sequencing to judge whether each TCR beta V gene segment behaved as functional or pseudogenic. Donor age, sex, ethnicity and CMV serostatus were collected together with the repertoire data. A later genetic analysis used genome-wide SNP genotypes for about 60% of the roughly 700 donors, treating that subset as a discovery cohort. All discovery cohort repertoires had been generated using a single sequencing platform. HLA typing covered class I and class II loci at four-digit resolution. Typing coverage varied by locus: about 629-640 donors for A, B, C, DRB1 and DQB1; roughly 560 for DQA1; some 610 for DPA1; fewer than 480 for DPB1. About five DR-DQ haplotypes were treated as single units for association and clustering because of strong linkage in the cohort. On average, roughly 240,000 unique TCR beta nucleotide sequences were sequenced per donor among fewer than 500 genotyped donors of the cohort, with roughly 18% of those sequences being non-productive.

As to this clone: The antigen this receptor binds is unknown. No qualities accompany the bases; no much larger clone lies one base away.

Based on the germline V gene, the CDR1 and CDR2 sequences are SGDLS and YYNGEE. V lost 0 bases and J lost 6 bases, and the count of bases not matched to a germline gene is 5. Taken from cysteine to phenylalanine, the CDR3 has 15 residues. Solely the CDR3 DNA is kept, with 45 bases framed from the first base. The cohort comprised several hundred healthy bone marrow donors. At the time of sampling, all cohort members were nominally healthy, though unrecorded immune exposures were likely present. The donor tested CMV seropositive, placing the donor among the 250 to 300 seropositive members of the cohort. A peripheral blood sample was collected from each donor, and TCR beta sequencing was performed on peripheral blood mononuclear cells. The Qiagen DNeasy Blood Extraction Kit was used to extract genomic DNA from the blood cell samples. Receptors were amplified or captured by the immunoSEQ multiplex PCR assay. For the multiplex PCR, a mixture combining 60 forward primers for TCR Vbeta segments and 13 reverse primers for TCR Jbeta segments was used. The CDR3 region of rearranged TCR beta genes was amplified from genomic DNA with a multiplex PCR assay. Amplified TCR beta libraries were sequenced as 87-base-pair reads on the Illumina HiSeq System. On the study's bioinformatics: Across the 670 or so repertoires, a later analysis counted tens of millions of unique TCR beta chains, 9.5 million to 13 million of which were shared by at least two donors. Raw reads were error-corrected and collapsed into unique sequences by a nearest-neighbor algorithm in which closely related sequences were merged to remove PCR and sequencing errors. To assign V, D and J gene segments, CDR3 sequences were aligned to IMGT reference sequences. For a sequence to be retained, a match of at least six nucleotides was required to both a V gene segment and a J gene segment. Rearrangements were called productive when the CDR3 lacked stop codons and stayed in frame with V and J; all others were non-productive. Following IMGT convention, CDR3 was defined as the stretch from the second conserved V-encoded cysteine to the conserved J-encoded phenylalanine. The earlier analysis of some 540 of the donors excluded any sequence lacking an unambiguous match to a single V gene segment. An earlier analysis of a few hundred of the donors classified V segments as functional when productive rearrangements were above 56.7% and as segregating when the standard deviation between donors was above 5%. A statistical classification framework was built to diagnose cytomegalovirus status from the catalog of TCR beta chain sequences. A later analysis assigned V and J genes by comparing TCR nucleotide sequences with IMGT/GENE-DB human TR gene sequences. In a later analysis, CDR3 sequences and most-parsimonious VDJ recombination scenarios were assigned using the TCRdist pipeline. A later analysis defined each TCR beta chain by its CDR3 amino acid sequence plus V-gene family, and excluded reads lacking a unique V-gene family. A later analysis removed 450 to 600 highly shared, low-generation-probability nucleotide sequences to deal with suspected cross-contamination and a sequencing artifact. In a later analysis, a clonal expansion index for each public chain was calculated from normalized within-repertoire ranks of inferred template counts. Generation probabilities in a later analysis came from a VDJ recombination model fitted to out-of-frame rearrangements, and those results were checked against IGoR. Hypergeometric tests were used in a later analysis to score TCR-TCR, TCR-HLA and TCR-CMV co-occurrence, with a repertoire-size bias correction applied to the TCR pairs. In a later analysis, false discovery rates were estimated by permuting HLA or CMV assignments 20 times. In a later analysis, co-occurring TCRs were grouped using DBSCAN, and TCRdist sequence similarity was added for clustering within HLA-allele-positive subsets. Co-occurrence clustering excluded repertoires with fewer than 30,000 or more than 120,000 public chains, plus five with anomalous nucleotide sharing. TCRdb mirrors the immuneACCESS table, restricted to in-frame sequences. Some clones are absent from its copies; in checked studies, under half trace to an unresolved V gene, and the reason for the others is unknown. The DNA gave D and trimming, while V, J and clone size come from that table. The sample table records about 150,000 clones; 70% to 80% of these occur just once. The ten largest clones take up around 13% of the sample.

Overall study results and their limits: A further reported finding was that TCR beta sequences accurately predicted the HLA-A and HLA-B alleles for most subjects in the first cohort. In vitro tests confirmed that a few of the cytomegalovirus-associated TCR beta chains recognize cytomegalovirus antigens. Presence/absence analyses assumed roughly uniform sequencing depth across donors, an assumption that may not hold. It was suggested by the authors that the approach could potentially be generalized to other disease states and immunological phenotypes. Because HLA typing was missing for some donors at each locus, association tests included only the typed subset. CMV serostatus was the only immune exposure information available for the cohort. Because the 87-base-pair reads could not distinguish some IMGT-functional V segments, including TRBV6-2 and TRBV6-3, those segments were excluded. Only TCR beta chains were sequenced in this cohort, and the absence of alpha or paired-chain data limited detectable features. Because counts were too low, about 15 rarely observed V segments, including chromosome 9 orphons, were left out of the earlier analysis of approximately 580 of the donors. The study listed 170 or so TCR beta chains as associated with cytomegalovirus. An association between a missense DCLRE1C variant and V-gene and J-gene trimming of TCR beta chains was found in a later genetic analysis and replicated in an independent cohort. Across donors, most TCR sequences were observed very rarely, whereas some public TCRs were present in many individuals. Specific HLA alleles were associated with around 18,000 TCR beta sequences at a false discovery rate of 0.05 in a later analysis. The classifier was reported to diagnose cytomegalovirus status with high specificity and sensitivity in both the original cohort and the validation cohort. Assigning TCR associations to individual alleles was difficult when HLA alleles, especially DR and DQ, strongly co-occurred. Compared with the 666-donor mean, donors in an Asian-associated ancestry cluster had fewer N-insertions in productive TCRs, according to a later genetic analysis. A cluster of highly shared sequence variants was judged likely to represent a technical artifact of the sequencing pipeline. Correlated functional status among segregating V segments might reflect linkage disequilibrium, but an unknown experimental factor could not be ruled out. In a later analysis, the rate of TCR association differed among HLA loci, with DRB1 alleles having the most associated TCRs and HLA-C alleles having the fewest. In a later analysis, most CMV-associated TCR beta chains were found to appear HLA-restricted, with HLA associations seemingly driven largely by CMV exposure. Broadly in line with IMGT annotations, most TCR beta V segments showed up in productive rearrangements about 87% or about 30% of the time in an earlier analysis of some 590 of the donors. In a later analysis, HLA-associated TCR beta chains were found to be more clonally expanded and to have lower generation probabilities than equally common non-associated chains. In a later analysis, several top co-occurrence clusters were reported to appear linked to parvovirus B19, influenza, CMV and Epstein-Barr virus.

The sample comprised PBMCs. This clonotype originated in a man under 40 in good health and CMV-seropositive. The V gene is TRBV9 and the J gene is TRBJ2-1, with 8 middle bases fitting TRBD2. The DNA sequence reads TGTGCCAGCAGCGTAGGTACTAGCGGCTTCAATGAGCAGTTCTTC. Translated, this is CASSVGTSGFNEQFF.